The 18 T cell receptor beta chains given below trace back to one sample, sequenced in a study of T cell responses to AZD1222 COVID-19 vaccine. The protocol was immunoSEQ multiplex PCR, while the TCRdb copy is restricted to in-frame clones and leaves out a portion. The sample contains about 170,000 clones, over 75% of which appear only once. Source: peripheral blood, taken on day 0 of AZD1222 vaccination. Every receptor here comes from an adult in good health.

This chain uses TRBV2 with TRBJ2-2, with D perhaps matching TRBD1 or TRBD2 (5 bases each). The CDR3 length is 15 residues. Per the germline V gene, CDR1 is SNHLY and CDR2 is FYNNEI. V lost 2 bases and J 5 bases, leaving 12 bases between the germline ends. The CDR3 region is CASSESLWGTGELFF. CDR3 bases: TGTGCCAGCAGTGAATCTCTATGGGGGACCGGGGAGCTGTTTTTT.

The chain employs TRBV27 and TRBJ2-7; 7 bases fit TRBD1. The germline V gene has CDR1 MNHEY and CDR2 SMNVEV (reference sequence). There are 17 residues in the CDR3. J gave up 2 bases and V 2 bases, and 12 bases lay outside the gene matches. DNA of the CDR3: TGTGCCAGCAGTTTAAGGGGGCCGGATAGGGCACCCTACGAGCAGTACTTC. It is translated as CASSLRGPDRAPYEQYF.

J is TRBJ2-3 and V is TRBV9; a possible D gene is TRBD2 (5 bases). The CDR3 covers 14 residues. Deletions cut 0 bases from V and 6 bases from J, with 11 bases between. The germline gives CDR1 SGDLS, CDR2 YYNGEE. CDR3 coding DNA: TGTGCCAGCAGCGTAGTGTTAGTAGCGGATACGCAGTATTTT. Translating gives CASSVVLVADTQYF.

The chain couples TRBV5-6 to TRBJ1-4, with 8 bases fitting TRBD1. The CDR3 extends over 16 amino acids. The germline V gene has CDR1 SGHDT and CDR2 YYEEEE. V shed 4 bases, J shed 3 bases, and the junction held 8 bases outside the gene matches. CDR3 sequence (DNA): TGTGCCAGCAGCAGGAGAGACAGGGGCCCTAATGAAAAACTGTTTTTT. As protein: CASSRRDRGPNEKLFF.

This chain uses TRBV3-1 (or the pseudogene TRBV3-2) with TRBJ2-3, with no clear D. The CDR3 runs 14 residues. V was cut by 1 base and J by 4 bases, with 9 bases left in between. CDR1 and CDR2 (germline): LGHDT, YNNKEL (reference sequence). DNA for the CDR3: TGTGCCAGCAGCCAAGGAGCTTTCGCAGATACGCAGTATTTT. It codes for CASSQGAFADTQYF.

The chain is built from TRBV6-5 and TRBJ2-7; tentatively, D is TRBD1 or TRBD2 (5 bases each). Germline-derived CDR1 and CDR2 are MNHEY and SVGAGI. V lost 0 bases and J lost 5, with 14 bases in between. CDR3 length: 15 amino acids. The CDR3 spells CASSYSRSRENEQYF. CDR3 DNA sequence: TGTGCCAGCAGTTACTCGAGGTCCAGGGAGAACGAGCAGTACTTC.

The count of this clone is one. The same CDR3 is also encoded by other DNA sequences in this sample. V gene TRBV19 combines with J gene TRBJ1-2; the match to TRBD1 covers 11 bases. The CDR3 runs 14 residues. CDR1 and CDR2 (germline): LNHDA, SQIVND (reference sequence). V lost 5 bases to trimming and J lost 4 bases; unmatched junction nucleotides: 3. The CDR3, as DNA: TGTGCCAGTAGTCCAGGGACAGGGGGCTATGGCTACACCTTC. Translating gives CASSPGTGGYGYTF.

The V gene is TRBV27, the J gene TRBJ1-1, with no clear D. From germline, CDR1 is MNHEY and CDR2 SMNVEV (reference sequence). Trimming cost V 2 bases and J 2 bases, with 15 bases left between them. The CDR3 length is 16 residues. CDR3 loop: CASSLIPLLTNTEAFF. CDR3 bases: TGTGCCAGCAGTTTAATCCCCCTCCTAACAAACACTGAAGCTTTCTTT.

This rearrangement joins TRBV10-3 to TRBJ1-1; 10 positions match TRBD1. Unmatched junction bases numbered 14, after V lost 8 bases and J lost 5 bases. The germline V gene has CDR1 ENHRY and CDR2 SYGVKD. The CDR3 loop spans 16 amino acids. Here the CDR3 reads CAIGRQGALGRTEAFF. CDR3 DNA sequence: TGTGCCATCGGAAGACAGGGGGCTCTAGGGAGAACTGAAGCTTTCTTT.

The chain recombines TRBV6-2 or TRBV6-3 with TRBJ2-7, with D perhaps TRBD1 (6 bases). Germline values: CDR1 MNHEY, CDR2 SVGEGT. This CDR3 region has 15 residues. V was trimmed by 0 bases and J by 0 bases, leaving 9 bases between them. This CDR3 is CASSYSDRTSYEQYV. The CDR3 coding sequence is TGTGCCAGCAGTTACTCGGACAGAACCTCCTACGAGCAGTACGTC.

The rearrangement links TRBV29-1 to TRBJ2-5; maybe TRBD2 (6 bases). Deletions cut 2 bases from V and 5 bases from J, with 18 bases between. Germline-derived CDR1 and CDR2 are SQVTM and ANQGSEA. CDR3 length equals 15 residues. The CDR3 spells CSVELIAATRETQYF. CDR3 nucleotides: TGCAGCGTTGAATTGATAGCGGCCACCAGGGAGACCCAGTACTTC.

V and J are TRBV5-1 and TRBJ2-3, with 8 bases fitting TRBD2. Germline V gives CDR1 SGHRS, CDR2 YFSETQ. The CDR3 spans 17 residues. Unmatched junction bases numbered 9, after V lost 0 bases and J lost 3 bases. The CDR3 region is CASSLVDRGGGTDTQYF. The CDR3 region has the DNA TGCGCCAGCAGCTTGGTAGATCGGGGGGGAGGAACAGATACGCAGTATTTT.

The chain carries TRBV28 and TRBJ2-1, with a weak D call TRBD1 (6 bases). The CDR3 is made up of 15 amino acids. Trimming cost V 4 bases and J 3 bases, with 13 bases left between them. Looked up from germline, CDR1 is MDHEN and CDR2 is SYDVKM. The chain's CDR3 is CASSSTGFDYNEQFF. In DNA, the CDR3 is TGTGCCAGCAGTTCCACAGGGTTTGACTACAATGAGCAGTTCTTC.

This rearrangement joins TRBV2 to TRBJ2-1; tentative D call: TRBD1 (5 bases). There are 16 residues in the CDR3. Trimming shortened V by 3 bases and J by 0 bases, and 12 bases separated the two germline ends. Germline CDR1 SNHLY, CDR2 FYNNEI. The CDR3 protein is CASSDSTANSYNEQFF. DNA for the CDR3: TGTGCCAGCAGTGATTCGACAGCGAACTCCTACAATGAGCAGTTCTTC.

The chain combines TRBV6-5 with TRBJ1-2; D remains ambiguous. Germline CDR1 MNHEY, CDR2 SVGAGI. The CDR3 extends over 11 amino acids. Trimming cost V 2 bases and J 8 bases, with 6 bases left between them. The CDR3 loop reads CASSYPGGYTF. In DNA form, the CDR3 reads TGTGCCAGCAGTTACCCAGGAGGCTACACCTTC.

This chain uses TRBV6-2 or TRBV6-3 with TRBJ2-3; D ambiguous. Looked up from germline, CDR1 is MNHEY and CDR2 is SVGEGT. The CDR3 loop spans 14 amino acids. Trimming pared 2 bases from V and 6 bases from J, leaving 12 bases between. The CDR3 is CASSYTVSRDTQYF. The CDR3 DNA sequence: TGTGCCAGCAGTTACACAGTTTCTAGGGATACGCAGTATTTT.

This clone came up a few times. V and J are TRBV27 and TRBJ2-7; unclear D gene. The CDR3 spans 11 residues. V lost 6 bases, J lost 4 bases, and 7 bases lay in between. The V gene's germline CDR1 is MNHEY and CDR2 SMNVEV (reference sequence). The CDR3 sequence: CASRYNYEQYF. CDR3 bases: TGTGCCAGCAGATACAATTACGAGCAGTACTTC.

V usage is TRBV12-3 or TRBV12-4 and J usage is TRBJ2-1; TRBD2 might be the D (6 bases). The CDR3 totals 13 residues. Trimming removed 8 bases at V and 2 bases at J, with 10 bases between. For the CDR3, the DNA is TGTGCCAGCCAGCGGGTCCCCTACAATGAGCAGTTCTTC. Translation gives CASQRVPYNEQFF.